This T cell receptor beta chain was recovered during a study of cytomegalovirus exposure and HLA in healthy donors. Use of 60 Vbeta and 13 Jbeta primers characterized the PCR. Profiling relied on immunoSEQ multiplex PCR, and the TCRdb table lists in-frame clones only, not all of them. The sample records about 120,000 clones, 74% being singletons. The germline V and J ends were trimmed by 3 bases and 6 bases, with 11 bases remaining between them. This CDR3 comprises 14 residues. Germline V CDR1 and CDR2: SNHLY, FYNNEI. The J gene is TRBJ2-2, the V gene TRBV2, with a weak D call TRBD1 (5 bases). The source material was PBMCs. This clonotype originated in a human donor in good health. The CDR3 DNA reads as TGTGCCAGCAGTGACCAGGGTTTGGCCGGGGAGCTGTTTTTT. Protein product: CASSDQGLAGELFF.